This T cell receptor beta chain was documented in a study of blood T cell repertoires in COVID-19. Study in general: Collection of acute and convalescent COVID-19 samples took place in the United States, Italy and Spain. Sources were T cells, B-cell-depleted T cells, or PBMCs; the material itself was cDNA or gDNA.

Trimming removed 3 bases from V and 5 bases from J, with 17 bases in between. Germline V CDR1 and CDR2: SGHRS, YFSETQ. The CDR3 is 15 amino acids. In the source study's methods: Amplifying reference gene primers gave estimates of nucleated cell counts. The repertoire was sequenced with immunoSEQ multiplex PCR; TCRdb's copy has only in-frame clones and lacks some. That table furnishes V, J and clone size, whereas the DNA furnished D and trimming. The sample includes approximately 60,000 clones, more than 60% of them seen just once. The sequencing sample was made of peripheral blood. This receptor was obtained from a woman aged 80 or over with active or convalescent COVID-19. The chain recombines TRBV5-1 with TRBJ1-2, with D maybe TRBD1 (6 bases). CDR3 sequence (DNA): TGCGCCAGCAGCTGGGGTAAGGCAGGGGAATATGGCTACACCTTC. Translating gives CASSWGKAGEYGYTF.